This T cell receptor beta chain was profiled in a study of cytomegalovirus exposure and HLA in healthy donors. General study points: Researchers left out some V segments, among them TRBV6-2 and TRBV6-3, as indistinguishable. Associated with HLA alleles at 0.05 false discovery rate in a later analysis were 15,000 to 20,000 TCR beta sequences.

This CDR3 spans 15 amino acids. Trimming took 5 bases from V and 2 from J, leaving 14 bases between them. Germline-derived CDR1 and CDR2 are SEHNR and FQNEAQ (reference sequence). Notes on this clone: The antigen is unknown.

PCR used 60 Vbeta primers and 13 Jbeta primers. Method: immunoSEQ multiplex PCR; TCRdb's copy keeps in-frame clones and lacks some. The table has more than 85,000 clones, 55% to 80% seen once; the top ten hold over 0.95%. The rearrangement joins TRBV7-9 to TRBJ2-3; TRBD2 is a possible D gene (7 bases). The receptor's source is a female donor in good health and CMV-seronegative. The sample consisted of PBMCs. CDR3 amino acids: CASSPRGGLTDTQYF. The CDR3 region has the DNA TGTGCCAGCAGCCCCCGCGGGGGCCTCACAGATACGCAGTATTTT.